The present TCR beta chain was sequenced within a study of blood T cells in healthy people across ages. Study-level results: Possibly confounding the expanded clonotype changes was the fact that donor CMV status was unknown. Age brought a roughly linear fall in TCR beta diversity measured per million T cells.

Donors ranged from roughly 6 to 90 years old and were healthy Caucasians in Russia. On this clonotype itself: Its antigen remains unidentified. This may arise from a read error, as a much more abundant clone is one base away.

For the second PCR, which ran for roughly 6 to 12 cycles, a sample-barcoded 5' primer and a J-beta primer mix were used. One entry per CDR3 protein, called by TCRdb with MiXCR from the 5' RACE reads. Of 1.5 million to 2 million distinct CDR3 sequences detected, 28% appear once; the ten largest clones hold 7% to 9%. V shed 2 bases, J shed 13 bases, and the junction held 20 bases outside the gene matches. The germline V gene has CDR1 SGHVS and CDR2 FNYEAQ. The CDR3 extends over 17 amino acids. The rearrangement links TRBV7-6 to TRBJ2-4, with 7 nucleotides matching TRBD2. The sequence was obtained from a woman younger than 45 in good health. The specimen sequenced was blood. CDR3 bases: TGTGCCAGCAGCTTACGAGGGAGGGCCTACTCCCAAGAGATCCAGTACTTC. It specifies CASSLRGRAYSQEIQYF.